This TCR beta chain was observed in a study of T-cell reconstitution after alpha-beta-depleted transplantation in children (dated by TCRdb to the mid-2010s). Context from the whole study: The study quantitatively tracked T-cell immune reconstitution after TCRalphabeta/CD19-depleted allogeneic hematopoietic cell transplantation in children using TCR repertoire profiling. Summary of the overall study and its limitations: The apparently early recovery of alphabetaT-cell counts about two months after transplant reportedly depended on only several hundred rapidly expanded clones that came from non-depleted graft cells. The frequencies of hyperexpanded clones fell over the following months, and after one year, T-cell counts and TCRbeta diversity were mostly attributed to newly produced T cells. In some patients, high TCRbeta diversity at day 60 was attributed to recipient T cells and intrathymic progenitors that had survived conditioning.

The library was made by PCR. The instrument was an Illumina HiSeq 2500. Molecular barcoding was employed in the preparation of TCR libraries, with unique molecular identifiers being used to normalize TCRbeta repertoire quantification. TCRdb handled the public reads itself, with Q25 trimming in fastp and clone calling in MiXCR, and kept productive beta chains. One record per CDR3 amino acid sequence lists the most common genes and DNA. Counted in this sample were about 58,000 distinct CDR3 sequences; about 40% of them appeared once. The ten largest clones represent roughly 98% of the sample. V ends up 3 bases short and J 8 bases short, with an unmatched junction base count of 4. The CDR3 runs 15 amino acids, cysteine and phenylalanine included. Only the CDR3 DNA is retained, 45 bases long and in frame from the first base. In the germline V gene (reference sequence), CDR1 corresponds to LGHDT and CDR2 to YNNKEL.

The treatment or condition tag for this specimen amounts to: allogeneic hematopoietic cell transplantation with graft depleted of TCRalphabeta T cells and CD19 B cells. The transplant recipients were children given TCRalphabeta/CD19-depleted allogeneic hematopoietic cell grafts. Details on this clonotype: Its antigen target is currently unknown. Base-call qualities are not available, and no considerably larger clone is one nucleotide away.

The sequencing used PBMCs, mostly from graft donor cells, collected 360 days after TCRalphabeta/CD19-depleted stem cell transplant. The rearranged segments are TRBV3-1 and TRBJ2-2, and TRBD1 aligns with 12 junction nucleotides. The receptor was isolated from a male patient between 10 and 17 years old who had a stem cell transplant for acute lymphoblastic leukemia, so the T cells may come from the graft donor. The CDR3 is CASSHLGQGAGELFF. The base sequence is TGTGCCAGCAGCCACCTGGGACAGGGGGCAGGGGAGCTGTTTTTT.